The clone carrying this T cell receptor beta chain was counted only a few times. What it recognizes is unknown. This beta chain appears as a stray read in a library generated for alpha chains; its size is not informative. The data belong to a study of spatial heterogeneity in lung cancer. Study observations and caveats: Expanded alpha and beta TCR counts within tumors tracked tumor mutation counts.

Trimming at V came to 5 bases and at J to 5 bases, leaving 7 bases not matched to a gene. In germline, CDR1 is SGHTA, CDR2 FQGNSA. CDR3 length equals 16 residues. A unique molecular identifier was carried by every single TCR cDNA molecule. TCRdb re-called the 5' RACE reads with MiXCR, one entry per CDR3 protein. This sample has some 3,400 distinct CDR3 sequences; just under 15% occur once, and the top ten carry roughly 23%. The time point denotes: sample taken at primary tumor resection. The chain has TRBV7-2 and TRBJ2-1; 12 nucleotides agree with TRBD2. The sequenced sample was lung tumor tissue, obtained at surgery. The clonotype comes from a female donor with early-stage non-small cell lung cancer. The CDR3 here is CASSPRTSGVNNEQFF. As DNA, the CDR3 is TGTGCCAGCAGCCCCAGGACTAGCGGGGTTAACAATGAGCAGTTCTTC.